These T cell receptor beta chains were read from a single sample in a study of sequential checkpoint blockade in melanoma. The data were produced by immunoSEQ multiplex PCR, yet TCRdb's version contains in-frame clones alone and is incomplete. The table has thousands of clones, 15% to 20% seen once; the top ten hold roughly 20%. The specimen comprised tumor tissue (inferred from file names), sampled from a patient given nivolumab and ipilimumab in sequence. The receptors derive from a human patient with melanoma. Some clones in this sample may be carry-over from other donors' samples. Both conserved end residues are part of each CDR3. D genes are given only for firm matches. Where a row states a size, it is once, few, many or the class of an expanded clone; other rows omit it.

j_gene,abundance,d_gene,v_gene,CDR3aa,CDR3nt
TRBJ2-3,many,.,TRBV2,CASSPSSFSTDTQYF,TGTGCCAGCAGCCCAAGTTCATTTAGCACAGATACGCAGTATTTT
TRBJ2-1,many,.,TRBV11-3,CASSFRPRGDNEQFF,TGTGCCAGCAGCTTCCGCCCCAGAGGGGACAATGAGCAGTTCTTC
TRBJ1-2,few,.,TRBV6-8,CASSPQGLRGYTF,TGTGCCAGCAGTCCCCAGGGACTGCGGGGCTACACCTTC
TRBJ2-1,.,.,TRBV11-3,CASSSFRQYNEQFF,TGTGCCAGCAGCTCCTTCCGACAGTACAATGAGCAGTTCTTC
TRBJ1-5,few,TRBD1,TRBV5-1,CASSVSPGGSNQPQHF,TGCGCCAGCAGCGTAAGCCCAGGGGGCTCGAATCAGCCCCAGCATTTT
TRBJ1-1,few,.,TRBV28,CASRVSGTSLEAFF,TGTGCCAGCAGGGTCTCCGGGACGAGCCTTGAAGCTTTCTTT
TRBJ1-5,.,.,TRBV19,CASSIGGGRNNQPQHF,TGTGCCAGTAGTATAGGCGGGGGACGGAACAATCAGCCCCAGCATTTT
TRBJ2-1,many,TRBD1,TRBV11-3,CASSLAQGAFNEQFF,TGTGCCAGCAGCCTCGCCCAGGGGGCTTTCAATGAGCAGTTCTTC
TRBJ2-2,.,.,TRBV5-1,CASSLIGGLNTGELFF,TGCGCCAGCAGCTTGATCGGGGGATTGAACACCGGGGAGCTGTTTTTT
TRBJ2-1,few,TRBD1,TRBV11-3,CASTTGGRSYNEQFF,TGTGCCAGCACCACAGGGGGACGATCCTACAATGAGCAGTTCTTC
TRBJ2-5,few,.,TRBV5-1,CASSLEPGVGTQYF,TGCGCCAGCAGCTTGGAACCGGGGGTAGGGACCCAGTACTTC
TRBJ1-4,many,TRBD1,TRBV11-3,CASSLEILRTGDREKLFF,TGTGCCAGCAGCTTAGAAATTTTGCGGACAGGGGACAGGGAAAAACTGTTTTTT
TRBJ2-6,many,.,TRBV12-2,CATSGGGPKGNVLTF,TGTGCCACTTCGGGCGGGGGCCCGAAGGGCAACGTCCTGACTTTC
TRBJ2-3,few,.,TRBV11-3,CASSFQLETTDTQYF,TGTGCCAGCAGCTTTCAACTAGAGACCACAGATACGCAGTATTTT
TRBJ1-2,many,.,TRBV11-3,CASSLRVANYGYTF,TGTGCCAGCAGCTTACGCGTAGCTAACTATGGCTACACCTTC
TRBJ1-5,.,.,TRBV18,CASSPTPTNQPQHF,TGTGCCAGCTCACCCACTCCGACGAATCAGCCCCAGCATTTT
TRBJ2-3,many,.,TRBV11-3,CASSLSGRTDTQYF,TGTGCCAGCAGCTTATCGGGCCGCACAGATACGCAGTATTTT
TRBJ1-1,few,.,TRBV6-8,CASSYEGTEAFF,TGTGCCAGCAGTTATGAAGGCACTGAAGCTTTCTTT
TRBJ1-5,.,TRBD1,TRBV19,CASSTGQGLISQHF,TGTGCCAGTAGTACCGGACAGGGGCTTATTTCCCAGCATTTT
TRBJ2-3,.,TRBD2,TRBV28,CASSFLAGTDTQYF,TGTGCCAGCAGTTTTCTAGCGGGCACAGATACGCAGTATTTT
TRBJ2-7,many,.,TRBV11-3,CASSLSRGVLLHEQYF,TGTGCCAGCAGCTTATCCCGGGGAGTACTGCTCCACGAGCAGTACTTC
TRBJ2-7,many,TRBD1,TRBV11-3,CASSLSGTGGAYEQYF,TGTGCCAGCAGCCTTTCCGGGACAGGGGGCGCCTACGAGCAGTACTTC
TRBJ1-2,medium-sized,TRBD1,TRBV11-3,CASSVEPGGGVYGYTF,TGTGCCAGCAGCGTCGAACCAGGGGGCGGGGTTTATGGCTACACCTTC
TRBJ1-2,medium-sized,.,TRBV6-8,CASGAGGNGYTF,TGTGCCAGCGGGGCAGGCGGTAATGGCTACACCTTC
TRBJ2-7,few,TRBD1,TRBV11-3,CASSLDAGGYEQYF,TGTGCCAGCAGCTTAGATGCAGGGGGCTACGAGCAGTACTTC
TRBJ2-4,few,TRBD2,TRBV11-3,CASSPPTLAGGVNIQYF,TGTGCCAGCAGCCCGCCCACACTAGCGGGGGGGGTGAACATTCAGTACTTC
TRBJ1-2,few,TRBD1,TRBV6-8,CASSLRRDSYGYTF,TGTGCCAGCAGTTTACGCCGGGACAGCTATGGCTACACCTTC
TRBJ2-4,medium-sized,.,TRBV4-1,CASSQESARFGQYF,TGCGCCAGCAGCCAAGAGTCGGCAAGGTTTGGCCAGTACTTC
TRBJ1-4,many,.,TRBV23-1,CASSQDPRGLETNEKLFF,TGCGCCAGCAGCCAAGATCCTCGGGGACTTGAAACTAATGAAAAACTGTTTTTT
TRBJ2-1,.,TRBD2,TRBV19,CASRTSGGALYEQFF,TGTGCCAGTAGGACTAGCGGGGGGGCCCTATATGAGCAGTTCTTC
TRBJ2-7,.,.,TRBV10-2,CASSECGRKYEQYF,TGCGCCAGCAGTGAGTGTGGCAGAAAATACGAGCAGTACTTC
TRBJ1-1,few,.,TRBV30,CAWSPAPPGAHTEAFF,TGTGCCTGGAGTCCCGCTCCCCCAGGAGCACACACTGAAGCTTTCTTT
TRBJ1-6,.,.,TRBV6-8,CASSSASLNSPLHF,TGTGCCAGCAGTTCGGCCTCTCTTAATTCACCCCTCCACTTT
TRBJ1-2,.,.,TRBV19,CASSIIDSYGYTF,TGTGCCAGTAGTATTATAGACAGCTATGGCTACACCTTC
TRBJ1-4,many,TRBD1,TRBV11-3,CASSQTSYRGQATDEKLFF,TGTGCCAGCAGCCAAACTTCCTACAGGGGACAAGCAACTGATGAAAAACTGTTTTTT
TRBJ2-2,few,.,TRBV11-3,CASSLVWGARQTGELFF,TGTGCCAGCAGCTTAGTCTGGGGGGCGCGTCAGACCGGGGAGCTGTTTTTT
TRBJ2-3,.,TRBD1,TRBV9,CASNRGQRPDTQYF,TGTGCCAGCAATCGGGGACAGCGACCAGATACGCAGTATTTT
TRBJ1-2,many,.,TRBV11-3,CASSLVPEGNYGYTF,TGTGCCAGCAGCTTAGTTCCTGAGGGTAACTATGGCTACACCTTC
TRBJ1-5,.,TRBD1,TRBV19,CASSLEGAGGQPQHF,TGTGCCAGTAGCCTTGAGGGGGCAGGAGGTCAGCCCCAGCATTTT